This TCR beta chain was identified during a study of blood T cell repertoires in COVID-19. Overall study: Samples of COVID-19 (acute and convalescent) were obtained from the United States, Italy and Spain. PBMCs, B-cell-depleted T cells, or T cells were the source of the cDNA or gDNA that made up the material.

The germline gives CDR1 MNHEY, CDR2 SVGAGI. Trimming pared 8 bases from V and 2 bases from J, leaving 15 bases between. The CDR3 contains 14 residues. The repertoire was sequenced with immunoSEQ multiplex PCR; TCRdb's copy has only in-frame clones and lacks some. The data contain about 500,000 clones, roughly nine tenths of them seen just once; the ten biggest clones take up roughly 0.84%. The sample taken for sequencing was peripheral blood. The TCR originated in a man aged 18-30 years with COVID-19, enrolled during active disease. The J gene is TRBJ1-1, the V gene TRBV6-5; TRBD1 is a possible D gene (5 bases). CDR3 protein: CASGPDQGNTEAFF. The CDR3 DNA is TGTGCCAGCGGGCCAGACCAGGGAAACACTGAAGCTTTCTTT.